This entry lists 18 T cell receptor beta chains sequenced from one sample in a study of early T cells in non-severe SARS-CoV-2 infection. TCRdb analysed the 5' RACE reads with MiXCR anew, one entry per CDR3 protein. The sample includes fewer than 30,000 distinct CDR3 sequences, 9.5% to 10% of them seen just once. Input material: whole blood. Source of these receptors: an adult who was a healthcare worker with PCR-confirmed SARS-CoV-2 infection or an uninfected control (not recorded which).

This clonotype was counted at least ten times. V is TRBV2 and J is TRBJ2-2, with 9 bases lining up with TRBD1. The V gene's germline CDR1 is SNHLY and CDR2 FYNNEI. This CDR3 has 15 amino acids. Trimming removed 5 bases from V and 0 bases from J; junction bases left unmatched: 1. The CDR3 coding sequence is TGTGCCAGCAGTAGACAGGGGGCGAACACCGGGGAGCTGTTTTTT. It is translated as CASSRQGANTGELFF. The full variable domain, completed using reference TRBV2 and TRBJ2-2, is EPEVTQTPSHQVTQMGQEVILRCVPISNHLYFYWYRQILGQKVEFLVSFYNNEISEKSEIFDDQFSVERPDGSNFTLKIRSTKLEDSAMYFCASSRQGANTGELFFGEGSRLTVL.

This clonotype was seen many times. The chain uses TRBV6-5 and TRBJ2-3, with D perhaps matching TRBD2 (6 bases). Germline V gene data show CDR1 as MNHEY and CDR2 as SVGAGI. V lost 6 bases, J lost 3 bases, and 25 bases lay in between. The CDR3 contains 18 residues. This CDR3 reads CASSSSGGSPGETDTQYF. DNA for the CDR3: TGTGCCAGCAGCTCCTCCGGGGGTAGCCCGGGGGAGACAGATACGCAGTATTTT.

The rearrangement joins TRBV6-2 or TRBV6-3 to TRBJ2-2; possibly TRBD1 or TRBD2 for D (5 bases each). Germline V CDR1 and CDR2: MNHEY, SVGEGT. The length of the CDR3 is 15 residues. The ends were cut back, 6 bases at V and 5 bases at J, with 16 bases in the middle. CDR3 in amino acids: CASSPFGAQTGELFF. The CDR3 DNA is TGTGCCAGCAGCCCCTTCGGGGCGCAAACCGGGGAGCTGTTTTTT.

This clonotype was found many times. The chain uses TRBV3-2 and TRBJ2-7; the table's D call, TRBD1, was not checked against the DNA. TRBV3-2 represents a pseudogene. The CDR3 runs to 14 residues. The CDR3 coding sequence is TGTGCCAGCAGACCCACCAGGGGAACCTACGAGCAGTACTTC. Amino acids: CASRPTRGTYEQYF.

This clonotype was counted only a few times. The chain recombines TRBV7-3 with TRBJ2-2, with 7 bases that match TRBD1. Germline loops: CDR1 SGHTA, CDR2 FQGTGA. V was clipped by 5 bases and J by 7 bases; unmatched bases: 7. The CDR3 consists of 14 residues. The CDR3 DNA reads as TGTGCCAGCAGCCATAACAGGGGCGTCGGGGAGCTGTTTTTT. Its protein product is CASSHNRGVGELFF.

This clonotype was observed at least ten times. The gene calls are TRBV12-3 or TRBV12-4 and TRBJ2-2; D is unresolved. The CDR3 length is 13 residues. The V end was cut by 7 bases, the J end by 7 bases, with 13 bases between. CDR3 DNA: TGTGCCAGCACCTTCGGCGATGGCGGGGAGCTGTTTTTT. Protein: CASTFGDGGELFF.

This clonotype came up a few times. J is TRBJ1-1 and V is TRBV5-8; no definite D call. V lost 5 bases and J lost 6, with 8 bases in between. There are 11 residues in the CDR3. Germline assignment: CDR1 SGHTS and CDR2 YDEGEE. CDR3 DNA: TGTGCCAGCAGATTCAGCTCTGAAGCTTTCTTT. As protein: CASRFSSEAFF.

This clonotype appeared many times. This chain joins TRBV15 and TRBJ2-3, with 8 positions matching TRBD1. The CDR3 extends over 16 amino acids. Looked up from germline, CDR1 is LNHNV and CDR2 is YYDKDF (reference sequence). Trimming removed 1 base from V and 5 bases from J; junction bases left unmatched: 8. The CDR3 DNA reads TGTGCCACCAGCAGAGGAGGGCAGGGGGCAATAGATACGCAGTATTTT. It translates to CATSRGGQGAIDTQYF.

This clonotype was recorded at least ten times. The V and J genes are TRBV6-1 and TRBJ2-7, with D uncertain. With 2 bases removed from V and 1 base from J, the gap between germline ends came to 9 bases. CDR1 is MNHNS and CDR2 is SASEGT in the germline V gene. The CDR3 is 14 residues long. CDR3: CASSERHQSYEQYF. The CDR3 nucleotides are TGTGCCAGCAGTGAAAGACACCAATCCTACGAGCAGTACTTC.

The DNA for the CDR3 is TGTGCCAGCAGCCCCCCTCGCCTTCCCGGGGAATACAGGTTTAACTATGGCTACACCTTC. Protein product: CASSPPRLPGEYRFNYGYTF. The V gene is TRBV5-6, the J gene TRBJ1-2; TRBD1 might be the D (5 bases). V lost 4 bases, J lost 1 base, and 29 bases lay in between. The CDR3 has 20 amino acids. Germline lookup yields CDR1 SGHDT and CDR2 YYEEEE.

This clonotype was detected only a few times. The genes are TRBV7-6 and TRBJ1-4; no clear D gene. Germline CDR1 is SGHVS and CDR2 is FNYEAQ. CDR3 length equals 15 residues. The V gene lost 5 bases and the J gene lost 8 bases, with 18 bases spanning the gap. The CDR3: CASSPNPLFMEKLFF. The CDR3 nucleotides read TGTGCCAGCAGCCCCAACCCTTTGTTCATGGAAAAACTGTTTTTT. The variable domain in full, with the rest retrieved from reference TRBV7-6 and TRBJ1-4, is GAGVSQSPRYKVTKRGQDVALRCDPISGHVSLYWYRQALGQGPEFLTYFNYEAQQDKSGLPNDRFSAERPEGSISTLTIQRTEQRDSAMYRCASSPNPLFMEKLFFGSGTQLSVL.

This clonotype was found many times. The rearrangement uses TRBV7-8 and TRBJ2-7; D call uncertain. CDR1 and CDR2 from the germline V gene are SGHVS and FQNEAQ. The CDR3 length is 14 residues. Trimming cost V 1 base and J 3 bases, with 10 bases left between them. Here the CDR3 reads CASSLGVENYEQYF. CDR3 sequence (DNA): TGTGCCAGCAGCTTAGGTGTCGAGAACTACGAGCAGTACTTC.

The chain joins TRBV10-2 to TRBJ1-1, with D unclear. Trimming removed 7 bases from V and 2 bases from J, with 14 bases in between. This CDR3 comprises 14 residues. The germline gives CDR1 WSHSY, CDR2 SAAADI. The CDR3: CASNLLGSNTEAFF. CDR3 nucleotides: TGCGCCAGCAATCTCCTGGGTAGCAACACTGAAGCTTTCTTT.

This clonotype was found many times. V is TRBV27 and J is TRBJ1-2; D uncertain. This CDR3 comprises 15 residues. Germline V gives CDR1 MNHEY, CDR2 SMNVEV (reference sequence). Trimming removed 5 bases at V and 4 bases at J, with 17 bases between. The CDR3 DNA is TGTGCCAGCAGTCTAGTAGGCGGGAGCGGCTATGGCTACACCTTC. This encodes CASSLVGGSGYGYTF.

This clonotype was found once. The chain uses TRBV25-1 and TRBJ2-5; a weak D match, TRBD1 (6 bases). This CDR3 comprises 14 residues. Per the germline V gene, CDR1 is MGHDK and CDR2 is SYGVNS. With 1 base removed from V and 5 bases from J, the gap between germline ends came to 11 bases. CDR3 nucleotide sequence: TGTGCCAGCAGTGAATCCGGGACACCGGAGACCCAGTACTTC. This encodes CASSESGTPETQYF.

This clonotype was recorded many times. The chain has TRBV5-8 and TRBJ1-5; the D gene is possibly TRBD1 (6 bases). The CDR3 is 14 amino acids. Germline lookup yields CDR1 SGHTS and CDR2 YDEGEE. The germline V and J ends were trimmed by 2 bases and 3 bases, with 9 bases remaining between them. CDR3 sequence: CASSFGQPNQPQHF. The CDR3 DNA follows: TGTGCCAGCAGCTTCGGACAGCCCAATCAGCCCCAGCATTTT.

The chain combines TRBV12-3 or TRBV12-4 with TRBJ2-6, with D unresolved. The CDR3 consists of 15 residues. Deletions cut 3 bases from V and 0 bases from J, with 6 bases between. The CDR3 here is CASSFGLSGANVLTF. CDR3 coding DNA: TGTGCCAGCAGTTTCGGGCTCTCTGGGGCCAACGTCCTGACTTTC.

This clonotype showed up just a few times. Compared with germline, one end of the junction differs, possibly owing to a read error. DNA of the CDR3: TGTGCCAGCAGTGGATATGGCAGGGGGACGACAGATATGCAGTATTTT. It translates to CASSGYGRGTTDMQYF. The chain couples TRBV2 to TRBJ2-3; 7 bases are a match to TRBD1. CDR1 SNHLY and CDR2 FYNNEI come from the germline V gene. The CDR3 has 16 residues.